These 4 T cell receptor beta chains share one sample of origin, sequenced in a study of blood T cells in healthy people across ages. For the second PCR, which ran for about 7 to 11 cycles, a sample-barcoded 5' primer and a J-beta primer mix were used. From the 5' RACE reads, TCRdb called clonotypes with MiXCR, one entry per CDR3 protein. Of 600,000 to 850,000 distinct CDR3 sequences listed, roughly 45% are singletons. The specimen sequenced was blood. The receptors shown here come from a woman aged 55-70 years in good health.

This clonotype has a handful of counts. CDR3 in amino acids: CASSRTSGTTYEQYF. For the CDR3, the DNA is TGTGCCAGCAGCCGAACTAGCGGGACCACCTACGAGCAGTACTTC. The V gene is TRBV27, the J gene TRBJ2-4; 10 positions agree with TRBD2. The DNA matches TRBJ2-7 better at its end, which makes the J call doubtful. The CDR3 is 15 amino acids. CDR1 is MNHEY, CDR2 SMNVEV, per germline (reference sequence).

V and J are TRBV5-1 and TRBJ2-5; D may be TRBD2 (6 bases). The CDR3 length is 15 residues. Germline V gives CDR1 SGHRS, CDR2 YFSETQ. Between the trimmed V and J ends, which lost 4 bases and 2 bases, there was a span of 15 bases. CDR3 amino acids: CASSAWAGRQETQYF. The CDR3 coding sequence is TGCGCCAGCAGCGCTTGGGCAGGGAGGCAAGAGACCCAGTACTTC.

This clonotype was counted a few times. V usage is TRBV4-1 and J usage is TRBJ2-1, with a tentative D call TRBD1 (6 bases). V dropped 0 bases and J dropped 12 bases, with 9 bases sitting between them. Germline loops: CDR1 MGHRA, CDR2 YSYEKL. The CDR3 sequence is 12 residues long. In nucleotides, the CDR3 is TGCGCCAGCAGCCAAGAGTGGGACACGCAGTTCTTC. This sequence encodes CASSQEWDTQFF.

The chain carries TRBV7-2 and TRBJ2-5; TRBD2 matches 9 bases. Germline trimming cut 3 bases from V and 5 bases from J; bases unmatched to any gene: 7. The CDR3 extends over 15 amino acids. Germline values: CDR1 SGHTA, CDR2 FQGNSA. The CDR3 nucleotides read TGTGCCAGCAGCTTTCAGCGGGGGGCCTGGGAGACCCAGTACTTC. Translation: CASSFQRGAWETQYF. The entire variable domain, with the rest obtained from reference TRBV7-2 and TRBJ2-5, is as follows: GAGVSQSPSNKVTEKGKDVELRCDPISGHTALYWYRQSLGQGLEFLIYFQGNSAPDKSGLPSDRFSAERTGGSVSTLTIQRTQQEDSAVYLCASSFQRGAWETQYFGPGTRLLVL.